This T cell receptor (beta chain) was retrieved from a study of cytomegalovirus exposure and HLA in healthy donors. Study conclusions and caveats: DRB1 had the most TCR associations and HLA-C the fewest, a later analysis found, with rates varying by HLA locus.

This CDR3 contains 14 residues. The germline CDR1 and CDR2 sequences are SGHDT and YYEEEE. The V and J ends lost 5 bases and 3 bases, in that order; junction bases with no gene match: 7. Points on this clone: Its antigen is unknown.

Healthy people donating bone marrow made up the donors. The primer mix had 60 Vbeta and 13 Jbeta primers. Authors' data handling: Some 80 million unique TCR beta chains, some 11 million shared, were counted in a later analysis. Only in-frame clones appear in the TCRdb table, and some are missing; sequencing was by immunoSEQ multiplex PCR. That table is the source of V, J and clone size, and D and trimming were worked out from the DNA. The table lists approximately 210,000 clones, around 86% of them singletons. The receptor was derived from a man aged 25 to 40 in good health and CMV-seronegative. The rearrangement joins TRBV5-6 to TRBJ2-7; 8 bases match TRBD2. The sample taken for sequencing was PBMCs. The CDR3, as DNA: TGTGCCAGCAGACCGGGGACTAGTGACTACGAGCAGTACTTC. This codes for CASRPGTSDYEQYF.